This T cell receptor (beta chain) appears in the sequencing data of a study of regulatory T cells in long-lasting Graves disease. There are 16 residues in the CDR3. J gave up 5 bases and V 2 bases, and 11 bases lay outside the gene matches. CDR1 MNHEY and CDR2 SVGAGI come from the germline V gene. Construction of TCR beta libraries relied on iRepertoire HTBI primers and on Arm-PCR targeting CDR3 regions. Original processing methods: The samples included 60 to 65 TRBV and over eleven TRBJ segments. TCRdb re-analysed the multiplex PCR reads in MiXCR, keeping a single row per CDR3 protein. Here the V and J calls rest on TCRdb's processing, not on the authors' analysis. The sample gives roughly 400,000 distinct CDR3 sequences, approximately 15% of which show up once; over 7% is in the top ten. Described time point: newly diagnosed GD, antithyroid drugs for less than 3 months. The TCR library was made from RNA that had been extracted from PBMCs in TRIzol.

The sample also formed part of further work on T cells in Graves' hyperthyroidism and ophthalmopathy. That work contributes: Subjects aged 18 to 65 presented with newly diagnosed hyperthyroidism of less than 2 months' duration. Exclusion of a patient resulted from uncontrolled infection, other autoimmune disease, pregnancy or lactation. A set of HTBI primers served as the primers for a first-round RT-PCR of the TCR CDR3.

The input for sequencing was peripheral blood mononuclear cells (PBMCs), taken at new diagnosis, from a patient treated with antithyroid drugs. The TCR originated in a woman aged 40 to 55 with Graves disease. The chain recombines TRBV6-5 with TRBJ2-5, with 7 positions matching TRBD2. This chain's CDR3 is CASSYNRGGAVETQYF. CDR3 bases: TGTGCCAGCAGTTACAACCGGGGAGGGGCTGTGGAGACCCAGTACTTC.